The sequence of this T cell receptor beta chain was determined in a study of T cell responses to AZD1222 COVID-19 vaccine listed by TCRdb under 2021. Looking at the study overall: AZD1222 recipients with second doses at about 4 weeks or about 12 weeks were pooled, because spike-specific TCR depth and breadth did not differ between schedules. TCR sequencing covered 233 trial participants: some 210 given two doses of AZD1222 and 26 given two doses of MenACWY control vaccine. Enrollment into the trials was organized by age into subgroups of 18-55, 56-69 and 70-plus years, and those subgroups contained about 160, 30 and 59 TCR-sequenced participants, respectively. The full study reports these points: Conclusions about previously exposed vaccinees were limited because only a handful of AZD1222 recipients were SARS-CoV-2 seropositive at baseline. CD4 TCRs associated with the vaccine covered the entire spike protein, and the dominant responses were in regions 160-218 and 743-854. Most participants were white British and females outnumbered males, and the authors suggested that clonal diversity may have been underestimated. The 56-69-year group was small, and its depth increase did not reach significance, likely because of low power. Spike-specific TCR breadth and depth rose significantly after two AZD1222 doses compared with day 0 and with MenACWY recipients. Because no day 14 peak-response samples were available, repertoires were characterized only after the peak T cell response. Reportedly, almost half of the unique spike-specific TCRs recognized epitopes lying outside the regions that are mutated in the B.1.351 and B.1.1.7 variants.

The sample's time point, from its label and the paper: baseline before first vaccination. Samples from vaccinated people were obtained from the UK trials COV001 and COV002, which included a single-blind randomized controlled phase 2/3 trial of AZD1222 (ChAdOx1 nCoV-19) in healthy adults. For TCRbeta chain sequencing, PBMC samples were collected from trial participants at day 0 and at day 28 after the second dose. The V and J ends are trimmed by 3 bases and 7 bases, leaving 16 bases between them. From the cysteine through the phenylalanine, the CDR3 covers 15 amino acids. Only the CDR3 region is kept as DNA, spanning 45 bases read in frame from base 1. CDR1 and CDR2 are drawn from the germline V gene (reference sequence): MNHEY, SMNVEV. The CDR3 regions of human TCRbeta chains were analyzed by immunosequencing. In the original analysis: TCRs in the repertoires were matched against a reference library of SARS-CoV-2-specific TCRs that had been generated with the MIRA antigen-specificity platform. Breadth was defined as the fraction of unique TCRs that were SARS-CoV-2-associated. Depth was defined as the fraction of total T cells that were SARS-CoV-2-associated. Using the MIRA data, every spike-specific TCR was mapped to the spike region that the TCR reacted to and assigned to either a CD4 or a CD8 class. Log10-transformed breadth and depth values were compared by one-way ANOVA with Sidak's multiple comparisons tests. TCRdb's version of the immuneACCESS table is confined to in-frame rearrangements and falls short of the full clone set. An unresolved V gene accounts for under half of the shortfall where checked; the remainder is of unknown origin. Clone size and V and J calls were adopted from that table, with D and trimming inferred from the DNA. The sample contains some 150,000 clones, 90% to 95% of them found a single time. Of the sample, 5% is held by the ten largest clones.

A remark on this clone: This clone's antigen is unknown. No much larger clone is present one base from it, and per-base qualities are unavailable.

This receptor was obtained from an adult in good health. Source: peripheral blood, taken on day 0 of AZD1222 vaccination. In this chain, TRBV27 is recombined with TRBJ2-1, with TRBD2 perhaps the D gene, on 6 matching bases. The nucleotides read TGTGCCAGCAGTTTCCGAGGAGCGGGTACAAATGAGCAGTTCTTC. Its product reads: CASSFRGAGTNEQFF.